The clone carrying this TCR beta chain has more than one count but fewer than ten. What it binds is not known. The V end lost 1 base, the J end lost 0 bases, and 9 bases lay between the germline ends. The CDR3 consists of 15 residues. Germline CDR1 is SGHTA and CDR2 is FQGNSA. Breast cancer patients provided tissue from their axillary draining lymph nodes. This sample was included in a study of breast tumors, draining lymph nodes, adjacent tissues. General study points: Findings are consistent with lymph node origin and intratumoral expansion of most tumor T cells.

TCRdb analysed the multiplex PCR reads with MiXCR anew, one entry per CDR3 protein. The table includes about 230,000 distinct CDR3 sequences, roughly 32% detected once. Sequencing was carried out using axillary lymph node tissue. The chain joins TRBV7-2 to TRBJ1-1; D not certain. The sequence was collected from a female donor with breast cancer. Some clones in this sample may be carry-over from other donors' samples. DNA for the CDR3: TGTGCCAGCAGCTTAGGGTTCGGAGTGAACACTGAAGCTTTCTTT. This codes for CASSLGFGVNTEAFF. The complete variable domain, with remaining parts taken from reference TRBV7-2 and TRBJ1-1, reads GAGVSQSPSNKVTEKGKDVELRCDPISGHTALYWYRQSLGQGLEFLIYFQGNSAPDKSGLPSDRFSAERTGGSVSTLTIQRTQQEDSAVYLCASSLGFGVNTEAFFGQGTRLTVV.